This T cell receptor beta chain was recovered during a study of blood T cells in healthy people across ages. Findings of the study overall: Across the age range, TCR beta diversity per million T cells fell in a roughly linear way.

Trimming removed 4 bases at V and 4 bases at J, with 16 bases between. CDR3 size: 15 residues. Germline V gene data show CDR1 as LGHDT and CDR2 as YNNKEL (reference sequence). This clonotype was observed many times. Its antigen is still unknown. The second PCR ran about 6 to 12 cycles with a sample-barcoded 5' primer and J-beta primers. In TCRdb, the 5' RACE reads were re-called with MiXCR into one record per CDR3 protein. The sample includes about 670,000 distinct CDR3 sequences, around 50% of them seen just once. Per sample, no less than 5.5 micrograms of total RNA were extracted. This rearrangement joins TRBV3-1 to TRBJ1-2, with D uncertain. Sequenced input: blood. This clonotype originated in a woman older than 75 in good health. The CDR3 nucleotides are TGTGCCAGCAGCCCGTTGGTCTCGGGGTCCTATGGCTACACCTTC. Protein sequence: CASSPLVSGSYGYTF.